One sample yielded the 7 T cell receptor beta chains listed below, sequenced in a study of T cell changes during pregnancy in multiple sclerosis (dated by TCRdb to the late 2010s). The library was prepared using the immunoSEQ multiplex PCR assay. TCRdb took over this immuneACCESS table, retaining in-frame rearrangements with V and J assigned. Such tables are incomplete; in checked studies, under half of the missing clones stem from an unresolved V gene, and the remainder is unexplained. The sample includes roughly 53,000 clones, with 85% to 95% observed a single time. Around 0.4% of the sample goes to the ten largest clones. The sample in question was CD4+ T cells from peripheral blood mononuclear cells, obtained in the second trimester of pregnancy. The receptor source for this set is a female donor in good health, enrolled as a control in a pregnancy study.

The chain recombines TRBV6-1 with TRBJ1-1; 8 nucleotides line up with TRBD1. The germline CDR1 and CDR2 sequences are MNHNS and SASEGT. The CDR3 sequence is 13 residues long. The ends lost 5 bases at V and 11 bases at J; junction bases unmatched: 10. CDR3 sequence reads: CASSSPGGWEAFF. The CDR3 DNA reads TGTGCCAGCAGTTCCCCAGGGGGCTGGGAGGCTTTCTTT.

The sample holds one count of this clone. V gene TRBV28 combines with J gene TRBJ2-2; no definite D call. Trimming removed 7 bases at V and 6 bases at J, with 18 bases between. CDR3 length: 15 amino acids. Germline CDR1 reads MDHEN; CDR2 reads SYDVKM. In nucleotides, the CDR3 is TGTGCCAGCACCTTGTCCGGGTCTAGTCCCGGGGAGCTGTTTTTT. Its protein product is CASTLSGSSPGELFF.

The chain combines TRBV5-1 with TRBJ2-2; 8 bases agree with TRBD1. The CDR3 covers 15 residues. J lost 1 base, V lost 4 bases, and 3 bases had no gene match. CDR1 and CDR2 from the germline V gene are SGHRS and YFSETQ. The CDR3, as DNA: TGCGCCAGCAGCGAGGGACAGGTGAACACCGGGGAGCTGTTTTTT. This codes for CASSEGQVNTGELFF.

Here the CDR3 reads CASSGQGMTEAFF. The CDR3 DNA is TGTGCCAGCAGTGGACAGGGGATGACTGAAGCTTTCTTT. This chain connects TRBV7-9 to TRBJ1-1, with 9 nucleotides matching TRBD1. Germline values: CDR1 SEHNR, CDR2 FQNEAQ (reference sequence). There are 13 residues in the CDR3. V lost 6 bases, J lost 5 bases, and 4 bases stayed unmatched.

The genes are TRBV11-1 and TRBJ2-1; 11 bases match TRBD2. Looked up from germline, CDR1 is SGHAT and CDR2 is FQDESV (reference sequence). After removal of 5 bases from V and 2 bases from J, the junction contained 2 bases not matched to a gene. This CDR3 is 15 amino acids long. CDR3 loop: CASSELAGAYNEQFF. Here the CDR3 DNA reads TGTGCCAGCAGCGAACTAGCGGGGGCCTACAATGAGCAGTTCTTC.

CDR3 in DNA: TGTGCCAGCAGCCCCGATCGGGACAGGGGGCGAGGGTGGAACACCGGGGAGCTGTTTTTT. Its translation is CASSPDRDRGRGWNTGELFF. The genes are TRBV9 and TRBJ2-2; 12 nucleotides line up with TRBD1. V was clipped by 4 bases and J by 1 base; unmatched bases: 14. The CDR3 has 20 residues. Per the germline V gene, CDR1 is SGDLS and CDR2 is YYNGEE.

This clone was counted a single time. V is TRBV6-6 and J is TRBJ2-5, with 7 bases matching TRBD2. This CDR3 has 16 residues. Trimming took 4 bases from V and 2 from J; bases not matched to a gene: 10. Germline V gene lookup returns CDR1 MNHNY and CDR2 SVGAGI (reference sequence). The DNA of the CDR3 is TGTGCCAGCAGTTCTGCTTCAGGACTAGTACAAGAGACCCAGTACTTC. It specifies CASSSASGLVQETQYF.